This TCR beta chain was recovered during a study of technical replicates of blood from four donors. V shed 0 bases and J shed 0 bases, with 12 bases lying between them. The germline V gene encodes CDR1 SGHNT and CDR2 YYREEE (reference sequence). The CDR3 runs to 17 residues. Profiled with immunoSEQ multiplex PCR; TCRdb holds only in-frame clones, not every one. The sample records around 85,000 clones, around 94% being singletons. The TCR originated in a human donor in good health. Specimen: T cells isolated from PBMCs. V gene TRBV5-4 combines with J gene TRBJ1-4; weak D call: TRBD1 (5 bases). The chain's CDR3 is CASSLAIQAATNEKLFF. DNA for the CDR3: TGTGCCAGCAGCTTGGCCATACAGGCCGCAACTAATGAAAAACTGTTTTTT. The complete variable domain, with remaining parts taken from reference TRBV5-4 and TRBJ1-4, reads ETGVTQSPTHLIKTRGQQVTLRCSSQSGHNTVSWYQQALGQGPQFIFQYYREEENGRGNFPPRFSGLQFPNYSSELNVNALELDDSALYLCASSLAIQAATNEKLFFGSGTQLSVL.